The next 14 T cell receptor beta chains were all read from a single sample in a study of blood T cells in healthy people across ages. It was with a sample-barcoded 5' primer and a J-beta primer mix that a second PCR of roughly 7 to 11 cycles was run. MiXCR, applied by TCRdb to the 5' RACE reads, yields one record per CDR3 protein. The table includes 1.8 million or so distinct CDR3 sequences, roughly 43% detected once. The sample consisted of blood. The receptors stem from a human donor in good health.

This clonotype was seen only a few times. The chain recombines TRBV29-1 with TRBJ1-2, with 9 bases fitting TRBD1. This CDR3 comprises 15 residues. CDR1 is SQVTM and CDR2 is ANQGSEA in the germline V gene. V trimming: 6 bases; J trimming: 3 bases; junction bases outside the gene matches: 11. Here the CDR3 DNA reads TGCAGCGTGGTCTTCACAGGGGGCGCGGACTATGGCTACACCTTC. Amino acid sequence: CSVVFTGGADYGYTF.

On this clonotype itself: Because the CDR3's place on the DNA is in doubt, the DNA is left out and the CDR3 is given as listed by TCRdb. The chain uses TRBV21-1 and TRBJ2-3; the table's TRBD1 call for D was not verified on the DNA. TRBV21-1 is given as a pseudogene. The CDR3 sequence runs 20 residues, both termini included. The CDR3 protein is CASSKFRFGVAPSSTDTQYF.

The chain uses TRBV20-1 and TRBJ2-7; 9 bases match TRBD1. The CDR3 spans 15 residues. Germline V gene data show CDR1 as DFQATT and CDR2 as SNEGSKA (reference sequence). V lost 5 bases and J lost 4; bases outside the gene matches: 12. CDR3: CSALHPGQGLYEQYF. The CDR3, as DNA: TGCAGTGCTTTACACCCGGGACAGGGATTATACGAGCAGTACTTC.

V gene TRBV7-9 combines with J gene TRBJ2-3; D unclear. The CDR3 spans 15 residues. CDR1 SEHNR and CDR2 FQNEAQ come from the germline V gene (reference sequence). The V and J ends lost 4 bases and 2 bases respectively, with 13 bases between them. The DNA of the CDR3 is TGTGCCAGCAGCTCGCGGCGGCTAAACACAGATACGCAGTATTTT. This gives the protein CASSSRRLNTDTQYF.

The V gene is TRBV24-1, the J gene TRBJ1-2; maybe TRBD1 (6 bases). V was pared by 3 bases and J by 6 bases, with 16 bases between. The CDR3 length is 15 residues. Germline CDR1 is KGHDR and CDR2 is SFDVKD. DNA for the CDR3: TGTGCCACCAGTGATCCTACGACAGGCGTGAATGGCTACACCTTC. This encodes CATSDPTTGVNGYTF.

The chain recombines TRBV20-1 with TRBJ2-5, with 8 bases identical to TRBD2. The germline V gene encodes CDR1 DFQATT and CDR2 SNEGSKA (reference sequence). CDR3 length: 17 amino acids. V was pared by 1 base and J by 5 bases, with 15 bases of the junction left unmatched. In nucleotides, the CDR3 is TGCAGTGCTAGAGTCCCCTCCGGGGGGGCCGGCCTCGAGACCCAGTACTTC. Translating it yields CSARVPSGGAGLETQYF.

The chain links TRBV7-3 to TRBJ1-1, with 9 nucleotides matching TRBD1. This CDR3 has 17 amino acids. V lost 1 base to trimming and J lost 6 bases; unmatched junction nucleotides: 12. CDR1 SGHTA and CDR2 FQGTGA come from the germline V gene. The CDR3 DNA reads TGTGCCAGCAGCTTAAAACAGGGGGCGTTTGGGGCTTCTGAAGCTTTCTTT. Its translation: CASSLKQGAFGASEAFF.

The chain carries TRBV2 and TRBJ2-1; D is possibly TRBD1 (5 bases). Trimming shortened V by 1 base and J by 6 bases, and 7 bases separated the two germline ends. There are 13 residues in the CDR3. Germline CDR1 SNHLY, CDR2 FYNNEI. The CDR3 is CASSEGRVNEQFF. DNA for the CDR3: TGTGCCAGCAGTGAAGGCAGGGTCAATGAGCAGTTCTTC.

This clonotype was recorded a few times. The junction and the germline gene differ at one end; a read error may be behind it. The V and J genes are TRBV5-1 and TRBJ1-1; D unresolved. The CDR3 sequence is 13 residues long. Germline V gives CDR1 SGHRS, CDR2 YFSETQ. Here the CDR3 DNA reads TGCGCCAACAGCTTGGGCGTGAACACTGAAGCTTTCTTT. This gives the protein CANSLGVNTEAFF.

This chain joins TRBV7-3 and TRBJ2-2; D is ambiguous. V gave up 5 bases and J gave up 2 bases, with 9 bases separating them. There are 14 residues in the CDR3. The germline gives CDR1 SGHTA, CDR2 FQGTGA. The CDR3 DNA follows: TGTGCCAGCAGCATCCGGGTCAACACCGGGGAGCTGTTTTTT. Amino acid sequence: CASSIRVNTGELFF. Based on the CDR3 plus reference TRBV7-3 and TRBJ2-2, the full variable domain is GAGVSQTPSNKVTEKGKYVELRCDPISGHTALYWYRQSLGQGPEFLIYFQGTGAADDSGLPNDRFFAVRPEGSVSTLKIQRTERGDSAVYLCASSIRVNTGELFFGEGSRLTVL.

CDR3 in DNA: TGTGCCAGCAGCCCGATAGCGGGGGGGCTCCACGAGCAGTACTTC. Translation gives CASSPIAGGLHEQYF. The V call is TRBV7-9, the J call TRBJ2-7; TRBD2 agrees at 11 bases. The CDR3 is 15 amino acids. Losses at the gene ends were 5 bases for V and 5 bases for J; bases not matched to a gene: 8. From germline, CDR1 is SEHNR and CDR2 FQNEAQ (reference sequence).

V is TRBV21-1 and J is TRBJ1-5; the DNA was not compared with TRBD1, the D call given in the table. TRBV21-1 is termed a pseudogene. The CDR3 is made up of 17 amino acids. The CDR3 DNA follows: TGTGCCAGCAGCAGGAGGCTAGCCGGGACAGGGGTTCAGCCCCAGCATTTT. Translating gives CASSRRLAGTGVQPQHF.

This clonotype came up a few times. The chain recombines TRBV27 with TRBJ1-2; 9 bases map to TRBD1. CDR3 size: 14 residues. The ends lost 3 bases at V and 7 bases at J; junction bases unmatched: 6. CDR1 and CDR2 (germline): MNHEY, SMNVEV (reference sequence). CDR3 loop: CASSLGQGTFGYTF. The CDR3 region has the DNA TGTGCCAGCAGTTTGGGACAGGGTACGTTTGGCTACACCTTC.

The J gene is TRBJ2-3, the V gene TRBV5-6; D is tentatively TRBD1 or TRBD2 (6 bases each). The CDR3 consists of 14 residues. Germline-derived CDR1 and CDR2 are SGHDT and YYEEEE. V shed 3 bases and J shed 5 bases, with 13 bases lying between them. The CDR3 nucleotides read TGTGCCAGCAGCTACAAAAGGGGGGAAGATACGCAGTATTTT. Residues: CASSYKRGEDTQYF.